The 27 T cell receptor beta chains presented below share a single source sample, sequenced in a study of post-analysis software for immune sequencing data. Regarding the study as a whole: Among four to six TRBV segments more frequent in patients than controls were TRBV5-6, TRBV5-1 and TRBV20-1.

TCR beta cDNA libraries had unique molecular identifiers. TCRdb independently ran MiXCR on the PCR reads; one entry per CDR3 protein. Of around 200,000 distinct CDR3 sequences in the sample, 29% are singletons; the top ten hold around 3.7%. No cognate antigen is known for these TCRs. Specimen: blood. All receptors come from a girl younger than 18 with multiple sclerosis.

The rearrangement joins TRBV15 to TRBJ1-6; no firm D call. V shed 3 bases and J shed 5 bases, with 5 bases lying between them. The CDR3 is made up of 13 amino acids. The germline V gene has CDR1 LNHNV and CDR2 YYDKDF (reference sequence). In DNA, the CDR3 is TGTGCCACCAGCAGTCTGAATAATTCACCCCTCCACTTT. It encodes CATSSLNNSPLHF.

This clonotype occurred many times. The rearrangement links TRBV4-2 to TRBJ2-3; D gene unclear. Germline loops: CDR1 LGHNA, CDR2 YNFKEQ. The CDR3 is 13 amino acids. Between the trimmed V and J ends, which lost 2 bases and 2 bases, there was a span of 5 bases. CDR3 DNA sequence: TGTGCCAGCAGCCAAAGCTACACAGATACGCAGTATTTT. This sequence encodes CASSQSYTDTQYF.

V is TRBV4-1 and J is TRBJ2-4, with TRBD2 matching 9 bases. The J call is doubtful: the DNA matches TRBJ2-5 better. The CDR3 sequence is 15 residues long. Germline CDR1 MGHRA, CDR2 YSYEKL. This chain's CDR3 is CASSRSGGPQETQYF. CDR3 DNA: TGCGCCAGCAGCCGTAGCGGGGGCCCCCAAGAGACCCAGTACTTC.

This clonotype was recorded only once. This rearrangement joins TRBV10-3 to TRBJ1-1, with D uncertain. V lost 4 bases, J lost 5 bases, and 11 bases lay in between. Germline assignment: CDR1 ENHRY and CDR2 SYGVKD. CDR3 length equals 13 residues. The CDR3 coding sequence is TGTGCCATCAGTGGTACGGGGAGAACTGAAGCTTTCTTT. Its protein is CAISGTGRTEAFF.

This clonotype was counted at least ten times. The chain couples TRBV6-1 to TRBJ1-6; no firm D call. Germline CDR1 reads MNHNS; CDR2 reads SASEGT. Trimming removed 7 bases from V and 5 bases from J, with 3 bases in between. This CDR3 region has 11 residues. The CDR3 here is CASKDNSPLHF. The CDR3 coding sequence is TGTGCCAGCAAGGATAATTCACCCCTCCACTTT.

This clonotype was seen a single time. The CDR3 nucleotides read TGTGCCAGCAGTCCTGACAGAAAGAGGCAGTACTTC. It specifies CASSPDRKRQYF. The chain couples TRBV6-1 to TRBJ2-5, with a possible D match to TRBD1 (5 bases). CDR1 and CDR2 from the germline V gene are MNHNS and SASEGT. Trimming pared 5 bases from V and 11 bases from J, leaving 15 bases between. This CDR3 comprises 12 residues.

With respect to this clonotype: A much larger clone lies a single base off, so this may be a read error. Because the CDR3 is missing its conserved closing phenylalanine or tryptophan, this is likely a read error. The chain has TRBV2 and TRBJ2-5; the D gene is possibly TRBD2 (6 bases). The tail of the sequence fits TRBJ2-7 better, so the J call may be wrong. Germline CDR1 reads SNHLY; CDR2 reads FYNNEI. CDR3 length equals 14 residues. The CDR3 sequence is CASRYRGASYEQYC. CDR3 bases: TGTGCCAGCAGGTACCGCGGGGCCTCCTACGAGCAGTACTGC.

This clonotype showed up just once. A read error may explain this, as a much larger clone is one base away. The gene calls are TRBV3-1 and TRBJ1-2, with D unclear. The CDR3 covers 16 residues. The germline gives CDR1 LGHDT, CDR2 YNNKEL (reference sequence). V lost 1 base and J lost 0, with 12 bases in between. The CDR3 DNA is TGTGCCAGCAGCCAAGCCTCCTACCAACCTAACTATGGCTACACCTTC. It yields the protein CASSQASYQPNYGYTF.

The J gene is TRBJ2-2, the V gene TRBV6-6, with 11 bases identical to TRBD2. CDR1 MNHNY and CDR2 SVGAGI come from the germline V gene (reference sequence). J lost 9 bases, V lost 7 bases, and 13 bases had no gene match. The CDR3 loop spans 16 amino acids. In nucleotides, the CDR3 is TGTGCCAGCACTTTAGCGGGAGGGCGGCTTGACAGGGAGCTGTTTTTT. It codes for CASTLAGGRLDRELFF.

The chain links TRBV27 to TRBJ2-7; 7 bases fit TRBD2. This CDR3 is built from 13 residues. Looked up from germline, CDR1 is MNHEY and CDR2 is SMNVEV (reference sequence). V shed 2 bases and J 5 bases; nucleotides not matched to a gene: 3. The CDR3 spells CASSLTGGDEQYF. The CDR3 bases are TGTGCCAGCAGTTTAACGGGAGGAGACGAGCAGTACTTC.

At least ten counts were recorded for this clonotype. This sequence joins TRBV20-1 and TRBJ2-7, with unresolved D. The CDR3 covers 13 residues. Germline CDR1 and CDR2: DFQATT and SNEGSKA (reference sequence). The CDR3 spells CITPGSDSYEQYF. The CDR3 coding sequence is TGCATAACCCCGGGCAGTGATTCCTACGAGCAGTACTTC.

In nucleotides, the CDR3 is TGTGCCAGCAGTTCCCATCGAGGGGATACCGGGGAGCTGTTTTTT. Protein product: CASSSHRGDTGELFF. This sequence joins TRBV12-3 or TRBV12-4 and TRBJ2-2; TRBD1 or TRBD2 may be the D gene (5 bases each). Trimming cost V 4 bases and J 5 bases, with 14 bases left between them. The CDR3 covers 15 residues.

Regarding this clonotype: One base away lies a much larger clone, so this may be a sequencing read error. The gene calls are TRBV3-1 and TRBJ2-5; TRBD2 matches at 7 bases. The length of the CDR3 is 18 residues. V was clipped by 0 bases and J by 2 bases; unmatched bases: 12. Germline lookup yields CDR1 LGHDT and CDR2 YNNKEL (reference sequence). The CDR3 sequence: CASSQDPPQTSRQETQYF. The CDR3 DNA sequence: TGTGCCAGCAGCCAAGACCCTCCCCAGACTAGCAGGCAAGAGACCCAGTACTTC.

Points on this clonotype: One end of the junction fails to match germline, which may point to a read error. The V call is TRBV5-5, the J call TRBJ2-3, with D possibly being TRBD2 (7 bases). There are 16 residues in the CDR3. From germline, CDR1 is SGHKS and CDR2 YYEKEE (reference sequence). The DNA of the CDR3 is TGTGCCAGCGGCTTTCCGACGGGGGGCGCGGCAGATACGCAGTATTTT. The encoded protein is CASGFPTGGAADTQYF.

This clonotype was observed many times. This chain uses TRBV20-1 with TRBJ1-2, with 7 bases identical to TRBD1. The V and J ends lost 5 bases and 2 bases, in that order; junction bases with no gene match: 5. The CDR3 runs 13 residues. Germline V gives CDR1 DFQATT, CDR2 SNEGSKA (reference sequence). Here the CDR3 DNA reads TGCAGTGCTTCGCAACAGGGGAACTATGGCTACACCTTC. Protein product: CSASQQGNYGYTF.

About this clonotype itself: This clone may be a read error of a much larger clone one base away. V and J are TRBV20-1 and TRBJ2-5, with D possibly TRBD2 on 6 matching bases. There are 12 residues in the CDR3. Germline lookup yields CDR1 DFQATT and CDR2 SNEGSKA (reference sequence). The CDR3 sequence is CSLAGRQEAQYF. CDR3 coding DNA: TGCAGTCTCGCAGGGAGGCAAGAGGCCCAGTACTTC.

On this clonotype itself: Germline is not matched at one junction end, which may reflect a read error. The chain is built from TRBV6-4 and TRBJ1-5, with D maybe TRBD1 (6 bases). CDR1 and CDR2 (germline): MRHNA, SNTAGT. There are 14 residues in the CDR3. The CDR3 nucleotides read TGTGCCCGCAGTGTGGGACACCGCAATCAGCCCCAGCATTTT. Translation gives CARSVGHRNQPQHF.

The CDR3 DNA reads TGCAGCGTTTTGCCCGGGCCCTCGGGAGATACGCAGTATTTT. It specifies CSVLPGPSGDTQYF. This rearrangement joins TRBV29-1 to TRBJ2-3; D unresolved. Trimming removed 5 bases from V and 5 bases from J, with 17 bases in between. The CDR3 runs 14 residues. Germline CDR1 SQVTM, CDR2 ANQGSEA.

The DNA for the CDR3 is TGTGCCAGCAGTTACGACCACAGAGCTAACTATGGCTACACCTTC. Its translation: CASSYDHRANYGYTF. The chain is built from TRBV6-5 and TRBJ1-2, with unresolved D. V was pared by 2 bases and J by 0 bases, with 10 bases between. The CDR3 is 15 residues long. Germline V gene sequence: CDR1 MNHEY, CDR2 SVGAGI.

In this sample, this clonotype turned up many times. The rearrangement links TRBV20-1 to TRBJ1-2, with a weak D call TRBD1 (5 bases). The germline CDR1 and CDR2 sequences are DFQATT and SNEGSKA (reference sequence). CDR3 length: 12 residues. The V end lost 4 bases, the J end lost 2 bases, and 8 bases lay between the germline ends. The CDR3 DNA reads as TGCAGTGCTATAGAGGGGAACTATGGCTACACCTTC. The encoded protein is CSAIEGNYGYTF.

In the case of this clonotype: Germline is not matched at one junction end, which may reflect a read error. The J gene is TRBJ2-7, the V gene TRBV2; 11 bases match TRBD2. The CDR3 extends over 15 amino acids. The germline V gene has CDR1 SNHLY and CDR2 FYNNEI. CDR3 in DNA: TGTACCAGCAGCCGCCAACTAGCGGGAGCCTACGAGCAGTACTTC. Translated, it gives CTSSRQLAGAYEQYF.

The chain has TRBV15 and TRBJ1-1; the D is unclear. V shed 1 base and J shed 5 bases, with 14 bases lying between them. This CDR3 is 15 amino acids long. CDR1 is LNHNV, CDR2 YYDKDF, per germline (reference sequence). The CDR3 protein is CATSRGTGRETEAFF. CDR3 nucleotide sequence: TGTGCCACCAGCAGAGGAACGGGGAGAGAGACTGAAGCTTTCTTT.

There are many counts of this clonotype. This chain's CDR3 is CSVQGVGAEAFF. The CDR3 DNA follows: TGCAGCGTCCAGGGGGTTGGCGCTGAAGCTTTCTTT. The chain uses TRBV29-1 and TRBJ1-1; 7 bases are a match to TRBD1. The CDR3 is made up of 12 amino acids. CDR1 is SQVTM, CDR2 ANQGSEA, per germline. V lost 6 bases and J lost 6; bases outside the gene matches: 7.

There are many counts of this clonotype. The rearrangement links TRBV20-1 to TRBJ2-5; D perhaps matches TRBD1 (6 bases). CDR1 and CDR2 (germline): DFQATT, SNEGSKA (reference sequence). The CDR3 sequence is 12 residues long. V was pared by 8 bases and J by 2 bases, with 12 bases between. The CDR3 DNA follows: TGCAGTTGGATTGGACAGCAAGAGACCCAGTACTTC. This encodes CSWIGQQETQYF.

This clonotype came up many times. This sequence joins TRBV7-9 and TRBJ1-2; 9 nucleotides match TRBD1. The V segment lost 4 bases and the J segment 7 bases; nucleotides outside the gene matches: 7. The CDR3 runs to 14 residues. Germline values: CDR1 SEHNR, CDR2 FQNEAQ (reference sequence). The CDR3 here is CASSSSDRGSGYTF. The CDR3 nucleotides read TGTGCCAGCAGCTCCTCGGACAGGGGAAGTGGCTACACCTTC.

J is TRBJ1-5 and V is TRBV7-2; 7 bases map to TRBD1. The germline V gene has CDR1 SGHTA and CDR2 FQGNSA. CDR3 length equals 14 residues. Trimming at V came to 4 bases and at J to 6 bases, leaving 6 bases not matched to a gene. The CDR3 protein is CASSSHRGSQPQHF. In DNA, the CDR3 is TGTGCCAGCAGCTCTCACAGGGGTAGTCAGCCCCAGCATTTT.

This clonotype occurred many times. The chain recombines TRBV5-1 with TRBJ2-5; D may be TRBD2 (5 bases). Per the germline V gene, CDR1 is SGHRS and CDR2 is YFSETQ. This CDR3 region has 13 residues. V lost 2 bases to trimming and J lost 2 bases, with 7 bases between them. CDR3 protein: CASSFRGQETQYF. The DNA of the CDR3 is TGCGCCAGCAGCTTCCGGGGACAAGAGACCCAGTACTTC.